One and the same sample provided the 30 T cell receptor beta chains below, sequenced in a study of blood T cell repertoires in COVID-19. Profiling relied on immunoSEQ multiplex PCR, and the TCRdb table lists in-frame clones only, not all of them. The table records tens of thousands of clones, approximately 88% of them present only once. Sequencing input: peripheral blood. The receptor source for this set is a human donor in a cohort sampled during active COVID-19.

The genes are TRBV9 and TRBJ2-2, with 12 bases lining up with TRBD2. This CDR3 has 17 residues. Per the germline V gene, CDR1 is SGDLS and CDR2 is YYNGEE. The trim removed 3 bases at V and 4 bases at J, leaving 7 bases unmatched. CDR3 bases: TGTGCCAGCAGCGGGACTAGCGGGGAGTGGAGCACCGGGGAGCTGTTTTTT. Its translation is CASSGTSGEWSTGELFF.

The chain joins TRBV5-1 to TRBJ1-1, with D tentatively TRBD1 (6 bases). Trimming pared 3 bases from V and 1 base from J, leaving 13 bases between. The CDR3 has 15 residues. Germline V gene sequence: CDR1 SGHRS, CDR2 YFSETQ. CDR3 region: CASSWTATRNTEAFF. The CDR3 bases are TGCGCCAGCAGCTGGACAGCAACCAGGAACACTGAAGCTTTCTTT.

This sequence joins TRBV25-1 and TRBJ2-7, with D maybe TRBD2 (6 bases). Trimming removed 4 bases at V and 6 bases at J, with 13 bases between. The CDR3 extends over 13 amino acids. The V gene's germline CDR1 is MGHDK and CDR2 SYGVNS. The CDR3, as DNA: TGTGCCAGCAGTGTGGGAGGCTCTGGCGAGCAGTACTTC. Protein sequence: CASSVGGSGEQYF.

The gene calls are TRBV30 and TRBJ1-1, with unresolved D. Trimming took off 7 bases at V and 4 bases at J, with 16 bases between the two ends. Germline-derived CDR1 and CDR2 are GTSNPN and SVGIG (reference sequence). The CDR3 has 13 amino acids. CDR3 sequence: CASLRRSGTEAFF. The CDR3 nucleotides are TGTGCCTCCCTACGCCGGAGTGGCACTGAAGCTTTCTTT.

The CDR3, as DNA: TGTGCCAGCTCACCCGACAGGGAGTATGGTGAAGCTTTCTTT. This encodes CASSPDREYGEAFF. The chain joins TRBV18 to TRBJ1-1, with TRBD1 matching over 7 bases. Germline-derived CDR1 and CDR2 are KGHSH and LQKENI. CDR3 length: 14 amino acids. Trimming took 3 bases from V and 7 from J; bases not matched to a gene: 8.

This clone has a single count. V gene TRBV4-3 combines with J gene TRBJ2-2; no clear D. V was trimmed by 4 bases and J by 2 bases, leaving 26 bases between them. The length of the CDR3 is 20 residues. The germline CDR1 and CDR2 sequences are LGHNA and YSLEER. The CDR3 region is CASSPNTLTADVFNTGELFF. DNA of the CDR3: TGCGCCAGCAGCCCGAACACCCTCACAGCCGACGTATTCAACACCGGGGAGCTGTTTTTT.

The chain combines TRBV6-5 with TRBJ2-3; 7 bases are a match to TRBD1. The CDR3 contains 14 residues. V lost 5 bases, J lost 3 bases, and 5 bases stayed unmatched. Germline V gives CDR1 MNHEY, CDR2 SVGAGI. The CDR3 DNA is TGTGCCAGCAGTCCCGGGACAGAAACAGATACGCAGTATTTT. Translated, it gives CASSPGTETDTQYF.

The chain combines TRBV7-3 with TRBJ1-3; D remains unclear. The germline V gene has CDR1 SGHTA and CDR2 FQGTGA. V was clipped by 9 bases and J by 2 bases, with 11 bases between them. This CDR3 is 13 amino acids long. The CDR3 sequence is CASSQAAGNTIYF. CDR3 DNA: TGTGCCAGTAGCCAGGCTGCTGGAAACACCATATATTTT.

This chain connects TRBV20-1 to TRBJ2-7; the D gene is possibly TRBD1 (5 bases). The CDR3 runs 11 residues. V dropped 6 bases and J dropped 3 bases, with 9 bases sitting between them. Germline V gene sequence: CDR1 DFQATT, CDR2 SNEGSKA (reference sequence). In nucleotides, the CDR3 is TGCAGTGCCAAAGGGGTCTACGAGCAGTACTTC. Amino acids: CSAKGVYEQYF.

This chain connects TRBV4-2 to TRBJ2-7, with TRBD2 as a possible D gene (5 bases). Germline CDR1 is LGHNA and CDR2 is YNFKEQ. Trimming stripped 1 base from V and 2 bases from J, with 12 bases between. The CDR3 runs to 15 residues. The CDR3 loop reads CASSQAEGQAYEQYF. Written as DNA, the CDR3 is TGTGCCAGCAGCCAAGCAGAGGGTCAGGCCTACGAGCAGTACTTC.

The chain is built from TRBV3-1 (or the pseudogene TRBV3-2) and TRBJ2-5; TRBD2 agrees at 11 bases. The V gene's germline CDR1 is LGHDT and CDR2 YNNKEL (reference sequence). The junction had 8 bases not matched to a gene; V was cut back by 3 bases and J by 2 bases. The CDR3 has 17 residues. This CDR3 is CASSQLSGREEQETQYF. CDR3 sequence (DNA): TGTGCCAGCAGCCAGCTTAGCGGGAGGGAAGAACAAGAGACCCAGTACTTC.

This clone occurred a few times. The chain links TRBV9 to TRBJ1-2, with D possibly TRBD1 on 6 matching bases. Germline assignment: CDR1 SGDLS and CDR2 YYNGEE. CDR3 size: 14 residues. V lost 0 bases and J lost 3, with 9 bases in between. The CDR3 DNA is TGTGCCAGCAGCGTAGGGTACAGGGACTATGGCTACACCTTC. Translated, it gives CASSVGYRDYGYTF.

CDR3 protein: CAISELGTDTEAFF. The CDR3 nucleotides read TGTGCCATCAGTGAGTTAGGGACAGACACTGAAGCTTTCTTT. V usage is TRBV10-3 and J usage is TRBJ1-1; 7 nucleotides match TRBD1. CDR3 size: 14 residues. Germline values: CDR1 ENHRY, CDR2 SYGVKD. Trimming took 1 base from V and 3 from J; bases not matched to a gene: 2.

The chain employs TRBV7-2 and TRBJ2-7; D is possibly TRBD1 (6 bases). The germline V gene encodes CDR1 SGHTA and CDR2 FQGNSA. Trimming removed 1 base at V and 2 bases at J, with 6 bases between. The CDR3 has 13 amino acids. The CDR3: CASSLDRAYEQYF. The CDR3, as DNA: TGTGCCAGCAGCTTAGACAGGGCCTACGAGCAGTACTTC.

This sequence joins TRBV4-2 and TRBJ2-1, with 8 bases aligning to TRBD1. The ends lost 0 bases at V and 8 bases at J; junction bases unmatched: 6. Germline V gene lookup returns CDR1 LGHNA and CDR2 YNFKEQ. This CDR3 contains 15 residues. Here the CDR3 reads CASSQDGTGIDEQFF. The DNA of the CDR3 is TGTGCCAGCAGCCAAGATGGGACAGGCATCGATGAGCAGTTCTTC.

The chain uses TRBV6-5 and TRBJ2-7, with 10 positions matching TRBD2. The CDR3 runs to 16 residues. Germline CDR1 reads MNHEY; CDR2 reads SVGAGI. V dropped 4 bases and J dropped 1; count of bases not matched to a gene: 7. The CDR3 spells CASSWTLAGDSYEQYF. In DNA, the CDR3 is TGTGCCAGCAGTTGGACTCTAGCGGGGGATTCCTACGAGCAGTACTTC.

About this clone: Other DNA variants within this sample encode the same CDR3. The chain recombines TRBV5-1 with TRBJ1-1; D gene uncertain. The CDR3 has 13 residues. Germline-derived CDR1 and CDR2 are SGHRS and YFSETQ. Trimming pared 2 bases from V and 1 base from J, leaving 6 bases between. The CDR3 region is CASSFAGNTEAFF. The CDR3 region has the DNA TGCGCCAGCAGCTTCGCCGGGAACACTGAAGCTTTCTTT.

The CDR3 DNA reads TGCGCCAGCAGCGGGTCCGGGACTAGCGGGTCGGAGACCCAGTACTTC. It specifies CASSGSGTSGSETQYF. The genes are TRBV5-1 and TRBJ2-5; TRBD2 agrees at 12 bases. The CDR3 runs 16 residues. J lost 5 bases, V lost 4 bases, and 9 bases had no gene match. Germline CDR1 is SGHRS and CDR2 is YFSETQ.

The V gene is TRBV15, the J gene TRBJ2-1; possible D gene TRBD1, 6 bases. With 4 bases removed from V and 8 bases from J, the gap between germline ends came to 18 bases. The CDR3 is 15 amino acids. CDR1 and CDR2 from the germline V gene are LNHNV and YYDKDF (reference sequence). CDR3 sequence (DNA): TGTGCCACCAGCACCCGGGACAAGGGGCGCTATGAGCAGTTCTTC. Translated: CATSTRDKGRYEQFF. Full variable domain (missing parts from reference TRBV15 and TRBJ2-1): DAMVIQNPRYQVTQFGKPVTLSCSQTLNHNVMYWYQQKSSQAPKLLFHYYDKDFNNEADTPDNFQSRRPNTSFCFLDIRSPGLGDTAMYLCATSTRDKGRYEQFFGPGTRLTVL.

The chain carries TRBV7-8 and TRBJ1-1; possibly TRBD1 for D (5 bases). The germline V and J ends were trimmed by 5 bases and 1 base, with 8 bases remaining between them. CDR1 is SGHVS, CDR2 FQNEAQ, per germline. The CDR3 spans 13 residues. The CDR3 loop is CASSPGQNTEAFF. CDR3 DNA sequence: TGTGCCAGCAGCCCCGGACAGAACACTGAAGCTTTCTTT.

CDR3 amino acids: CASSTSDSRRQETQYF. CDR3 DNA sequence: TGTGCCAGCAGTACCTCCGACAGTCGGAGACAAGAGACCCAGTACTTC. The V gene is TRBV6-2 or TRBV6-3, the J gene TRBJ2-5; possible D gene TRBD1, 5 bases. Germline CDR1 and CDR2: MNHEY and SVGEGT. Trimming pared 5 bases from V and 2 bases from J, leaving 18 bases between. The CDR3 loop spans 16 amino acids.

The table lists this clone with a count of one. CDR3 sequence (DNA): TGTGCCAGCAGTCTAGTCTCCAACTCCTACAATGAGCAGTTCTTC. It specifies CASSLVSNSYNEQFF. V is TRBV7-2 and J is TRBJ2-1; no clear D gene. Germline V gives CDR1 SGHTA, CDR2 FQGNSA. With 6 bases removed from V and 0 bases from J, the gap between germline ends came to 12 bases. This CDR3 is built from 15 residues.

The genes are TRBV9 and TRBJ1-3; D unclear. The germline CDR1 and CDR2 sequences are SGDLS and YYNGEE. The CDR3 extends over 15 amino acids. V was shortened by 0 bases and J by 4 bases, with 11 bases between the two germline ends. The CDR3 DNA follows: TGTGCCAGCAGCGTAGACGGGGTTTGGGGAAACACCATATATTTT. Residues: CASSVDGVWGNTIYF.

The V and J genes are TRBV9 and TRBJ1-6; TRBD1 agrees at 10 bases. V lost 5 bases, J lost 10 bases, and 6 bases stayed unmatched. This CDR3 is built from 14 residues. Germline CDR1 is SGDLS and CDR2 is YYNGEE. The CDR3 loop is CASRAGTGVSPLHF. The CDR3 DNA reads TGTGCCAGCAGGGCCGGGACAGGGGTATCACCCCTCCACTTT.

The CDR3 DNA reads as TGTGCCAGCTCACCAAATAGTGGGCAGATGAACACTGAAGCTTTCTTT. It is translated as CASSPNSGQMNTEAFF. V is TRBV18 and J is TRBJ1-1; D not certain. CDR3 length: 16 residues. V was trimmed by 2 bases and J by 0 bases, leaving 13 bases between them. Germline CDR1 is KGHSH and CDR2 is LQKENI.

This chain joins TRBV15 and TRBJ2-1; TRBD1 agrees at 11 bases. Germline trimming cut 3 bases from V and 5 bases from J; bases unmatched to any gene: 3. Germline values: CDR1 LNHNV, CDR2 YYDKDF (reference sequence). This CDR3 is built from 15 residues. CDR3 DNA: TGTGCCACCAGCAGGGGACAGGGGGGGCACAATGAGCAGTTCTTC. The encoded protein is CATSRGQGGHNEQFF.

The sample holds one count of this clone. In DNA form, the CDR3 reads TGTGCCAGCAGCATTACCTACAATGAGCAGTTCTTC. The encoded protein is CASSITYNEQFF. The chain is built from TRBV5-5 and TRBJ2-1; D is uncertain. CDR1 is SGHKS, CDR2 YYEKEE, per germline (reference sequence). Between the trimmed V and J ends, which lost 4 bases and 2 bases, there was a span of 4 bases. The CDR3 totals 12 residues.

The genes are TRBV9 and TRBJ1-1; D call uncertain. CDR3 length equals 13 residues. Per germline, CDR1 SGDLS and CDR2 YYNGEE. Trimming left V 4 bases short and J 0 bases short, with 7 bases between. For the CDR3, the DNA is TGTGCCAGCAGCCTAGACATGAACACTGAAGCTTTCTTT. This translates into CASSLDMNTEAFF.

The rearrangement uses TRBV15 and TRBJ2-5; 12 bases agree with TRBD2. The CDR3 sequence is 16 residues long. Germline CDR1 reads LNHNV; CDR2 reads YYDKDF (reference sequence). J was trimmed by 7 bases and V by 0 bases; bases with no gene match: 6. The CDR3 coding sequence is TGTGCCACCAGCAGAGATCTGCTAGCGGGGGGGTGGACCCAGTACTTC. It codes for CATSRDLLAGGWTQYF.

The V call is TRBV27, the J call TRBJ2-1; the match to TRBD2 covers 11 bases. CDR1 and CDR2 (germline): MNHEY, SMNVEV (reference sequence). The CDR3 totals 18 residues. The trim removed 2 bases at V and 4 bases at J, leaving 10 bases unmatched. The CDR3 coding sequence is TGTGCCAGCAGTTTACCCACCATCACTAGCGGGGGTTACAATGAGCAGTTCTTC. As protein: CASSLPTITSGGYNEQFF.